Below, 18 T cell receptor beta chains from the same sample are listed, as sequenced in a study of cytomegalovirus exposure and HLA in healthy donors. The PCR made use of 60 Vbeta and 13 Jbeta primers. This table comes from immunoSEQ multiplex PCR, and its TCRdb copy is limited to in-frame clones, with some not included. The sample shows over 100,000 clones, about 8.5% of them seen only once. Sequencing input: PBMCs. The receptor source for this set is a man aged 35 to 55 in good health and CMV-seronegative.

The chain is built from TRBV15 and TRBJ1-2; maybe TRBD1 (5 bases). V dropped 10 bases and J dropped 1 base, with 13 bases sitting between them. Germline CDR1 LNHNV, CDR2 YYDKDF (reference sequence). The length of the CDR3 is 13 residues. CDR3 sequence reads: CAIRGGVNYGYTF. The CDR3 region has the DNA TGTGCCATCCGGGGGGGGGTTAACTATGGCTACACCTTC.

This clone has only a few counts. This sequence joins TRBV6-5 and TRBJ1-1; 9 bases fit TRBD1. Germline V gene lookup returns CDR1 MNHEY and CDR2 SVGAGI. V shed 6 bases and J 5 bases; nucleotides not matched to a gene: 10. CDR3 length: 15 amino acids. CDR3 loop: CASSPATGGWTEAFF. As DNA, the CDR3 is TGTGCCAGCAGCCCTGCAACAGGGGGCTGGACTGAAGCTTTCTTT.

Only a few counts were recorded for this clone. The CDR3, as DNA: TGCAGCGTTGAAGGGGGCGGCCTAAGCGAGCAGTACTTC. As protein: CSVEGGGLSEQYF. V gene TRBV29-1 combines with J gene TRBJ2-7, with D possibly matching TRBD1 (5 bases). CDR1 and CDR2 (germline): SQVTM, ANQGSEA. Between the trimmed V and J ends, which lost 1 base and 6 bases, there was a span of 13 bases. CDR3 length: 13 residues.

V gene TRBV6-5 combines with J gene TRBJ1-5; possible D gene TRBD1, 5 bases. Per the germline V gene, CDR1 is MNHEY and CDR2 is SVGAGI. The CDR3 length is 15 residues. Between the trimmed V and J ends, which lost 5 bases and 2 bases, there was a span of 13 bases. DNA for the CDR3: TGTGCCAGCAGTACCTCACGGGGGGGCAATCAGCCCCAGCATTTT. Translation gives CASSTSRGGNQPQHF.

This clone was observed a few times. The chain carries TRBV18 and TRBJ1-5; 7 positions match TRBD1. The CDR3 has 15 residues. The germline V gene has CDR1 KGHSH and CDR2 LQKENI. Trimming cost V 5 bases and J 7 bases; bases outside gene matches: 11. DNA for the CDR3: TGTGCCAGCTCATTGGAGGGGGCTCTCGGGCAGCCCCAGCATTTT. Translated: CASSLEGALGQPQHF.

This clone was recorded a few times. V is TRBV27 and J is TRBJ2-7, with a tentative D call TRBD2 (7 bases). V shed 6 bases and J shed 5 bases, with 20 bases lying between them. CDR3 length equals 15 residues. Germline V lookup: CDR1 MNHEY, CDR2 SMNVEV (reference sequence). The CDR3 protein is CASSLGGGRRDEQYF. The CDR3 DNA reads as TGTGCCAGCAGCTTAGGGGGGGGCCGGCGTGACGAGCAGTACTTC.

A few counts support this clone. The chain employs TRBV28 and TRBJ1-2; 8 bases line up with TRBD1. CDR3 size: 13 residues. J was trimmed by 8 bases and V by 3 bases; bases with no gene match: 5. Germline V gene data show CDR1 as MDHEN and CDR2 as SYDVKM. The CDR3 spells CASSLTGARGYTF. The CDR3, as DNA: TGTGCCAGCAGTTTGACAGGGGCAAGGGGCTACACCTTC.

This clone has more than one count but fewer than ten. This sequence joins TRBV19 and TRBJ2-7; D unresolved. V lost 5 bases to trimming and J lost 3 bases, with 17 bases between them. This CDR3 is 15 amino acids long. CDR1 LNHDA and CDR2 SQIVND come from the germline V gene (reference sequence). The CDR3 nucleotides read TGTGCCAGTAGTTGGTTAGCTGTTTTAAACTACGAGCAGTACTTC. It codes for CASSWLAVLNYEQYF. The full variable domain, rest sourced from reference TRBV19 and TRBJ2-7, is DGGITQSPKYLFRKEGQNVTLSCEQNLNHDAMYWYRQDPGQGLRLIYYSQIVNDFQKGDIAEGYSVSREKKESFPLTVTSAQKNPTAFYLCASSWLAVLNYEQYFGPGTRLTVT.

This clone was detected a few times. This rearrangement joins TRBV4-3 to TRBJ1-1, with 9 bases matching TRBD1. This CDR3 is 15 amino acids long. Germline CDR1 is LGHNA and CDR2 is YSLEER. Trimming cost V 1 base and J 4 bases; bases outside gene matches: 4. In DNA form, the CDR3 reads TGCGCCAGCAGCCAAGGGAGACAGGGGGGCACTGAAGCTTTCTTT. Translation gives CASSQGRQGGTEAFF.

The V and J genes are TRBV9 and TRBJ1-1; D may be TRBD1 (6 bases). CDR1 is SGDLS and CDR2 is YYNGEE in the germline V gene. The germline V and J ends were trimmed by 4 bases and 3 bases, with 7 bases remaining between them. This CDR3 has 12 amino acids. The CDR3 sequence: CASSKGDTEAFF. CDR3 in DNA: TGTGCCAGCAGCAAGGGGGACACTGAAGCTTTCTTT.

V gene TRBV29-1 combines with J gene TRBJ1-1; 7 bases fit TRBD1. V lost 4 bases, J lost 0 bases, and 14 bases stayed unmatched. The CDR3 spans 17 residues. Germline CDR1 SQVTM, CDR2 ANQGSEA. CDR3: CSVVGGGGLILNTEAFF. As DNA, the CDR3 is TGCAGCGTTGTAGGGGGCGGGGGGTTAATCCTGAACACTGAAGCTTTCTTT.

In nucleotides, the CDR3 is TGTGCCAGCAGGGGTTTTGGCAGCGCTAACTATGGCTACACCTTC. Translating it yields CASRGFGSANYGYTF. The V gene is TRBV6-1, the J gene TRBJ1-2; no clear D. V lost 6 bases and J 0 bases, leaving 14 bases between the germline ends. Germline CDR1 is MNHNS and CDR2 is SASEGT. CDR3 size: 15 residues.

CDR3 DNA sequence: TGTGCCACCCAAGGACAGGCCTCTAACTATGGCTACACCTTC. This gives the protein CATQGQASNYGYTF. This sequence joins TRBV10-3 and TRBJ1-2, with 7 bases identical to TRBD1. The length of the CDR3 is 14 residues. J was trimmed by 0 bases and V by 10 bases; bases with no gene match: 8. Germline CDR1 ENHRY, CDR2 SYGVKD.

The chain has TRBV5-4 and TRBJ1-1; 7 bases are a match to TRBD1. Germline CDR1 is SGHNT and CDR2 is YYREEE (reference sequence). V trimming: 0 bases; J trimming: 4 bases; junction bases outside the gene matches: 12. The CDR3 is 17 amino acids. The chain's CDR3 is CASSLGGGGAVSTEAFF. For the CDR3, the DNA is TGTGCCAGCAGCTTGGGTGGAGGGGGCGCGGTGTCCACTGAAGCTTTCTTT.

The chain carries TRBV5-1 and TRBJ2-1; D not resolved. CDR1 is SGHRS and CDR2 is YFSETQ in the germline V gene. This CDR3 is built from 14 residues. Trimming left V 1 base short and J 7 bases short, with 12 bases between. CDR3 amino acids: CASSLIPGINEQFF. The CDR3 DNA is TGCGCCAGCAGCTTGATTCCTGGCATTAATGAGCAGTTCTTC.

In its sample, this clone was seen a few times. The V call is TRBV6-6, the J call TRBJ2-7, with 7 bases lining up with TRBD2. The CDR3 covers 15 residues. Germline CDR1 MNHNY, CDR2 SVGAGI (reference sequence). V shed 0 bases and J 6 bases; nucleotides not matched to a gene: 8. CDR3 nucleotides: TGTGCCAGCAGTTACTCGACCCAAGCGGGGTCCGAGCAGTACTTC. It specifies CASSYSTQAGSEQYF.

As for this clone: This CDR3 is missing its conserved last phenylalanine or tryptophan, likely due to a read error. The chain has TRBV6-5 and TRBJ1-3; possible D gene TRBD1, 6 bases. Germline V CDR1 and CDR2: MNHEY, SVGAGI. Trimming took off 4 bases at V and 4 bases at J, with 14 bases between the two ends. The CDR3 contains 15 residues. CDR3 sequence reads: CASSFDGTRGNTIYL. CDR3 bases: TGTGCCAGCAGTTTCGATGGGACACGCGGAAACACCATATATTTG.

The V and J genes are TRBV15 and TRBJ1-4, with a possible D match to TRBD1 (6 bases). The CDR3 has 15 amino acids. Looked up from germline, CDR1 is LNHNV and CDR2 is YYDKDF (reference sequence). V lost 0 bases and J lost 5, with 10 bases in between. The CDR3 protein is CATSRDSGVNEKLFF. As DNA, the CDR3 is TGTGCCACCAGCAGAGATTCAGGGGTGAATGAAAAACTGTTTTTT.